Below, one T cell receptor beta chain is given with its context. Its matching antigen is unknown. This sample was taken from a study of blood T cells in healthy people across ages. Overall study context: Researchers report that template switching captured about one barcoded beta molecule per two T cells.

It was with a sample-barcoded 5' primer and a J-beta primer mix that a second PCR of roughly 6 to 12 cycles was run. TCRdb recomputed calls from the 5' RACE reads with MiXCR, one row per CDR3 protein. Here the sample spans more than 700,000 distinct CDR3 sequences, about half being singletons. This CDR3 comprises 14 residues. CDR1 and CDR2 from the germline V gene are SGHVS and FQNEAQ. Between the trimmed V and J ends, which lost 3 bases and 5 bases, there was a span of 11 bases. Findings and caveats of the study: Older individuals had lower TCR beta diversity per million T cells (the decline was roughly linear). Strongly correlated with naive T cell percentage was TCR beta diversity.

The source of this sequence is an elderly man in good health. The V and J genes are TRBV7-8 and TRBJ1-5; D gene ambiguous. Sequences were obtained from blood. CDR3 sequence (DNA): TGTGCCAGCAGCTTTGGACCGAAAGATCAGCCCCAGCATTTT. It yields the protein CASSFGPKDQPQHF.